The text below deals with one T cell receptor (beta chain). Its antigen is as yet unknown. The data were obtained in a study of T cell responses to AZD1222 COVID-19 vaccine. Germline V lookup: CDR1 LNHDA, CDR2 SQIVND (reference sequence). The CDR3 runs 14 residues. Trimming shortened V by 4 bases and J by 0 bases, and 9 bases separated the two germline ends. Study-wide results and limits: Among spike-specific TCRs, nearly half reportedly target unmutated variant regions. Donors were chiefly white British, with a greater number of females, and clonal diversity was perhaps underestimated. All repertoire sampling was performed exclusively after the peak T cell response.

Profiling relied on immunoSEQ multiplex PCR, and the TCRdb table lists in-frame clones only, not all of them. This sample has 120,000 or so clones, with about 90% found just once. The specimen comprised peripheral blood, sampled on day 0 of AZD1222 vaccination. The sequence came from an adult in good health. The chain links TRBV19 to TRBJ1-2, with a possible D match to TRBD1 (5 bases). CDR3 sequence: CASSTRGPNYGYTF. CDR3 sequence (DNA): TGTGCCAGTAGTACTAGGGGACCTAACTATGGCTACACCTTC.